Following are 15 T cell receptor beta chains from one sample sequenced in a study of vaccination and CD4 T cells after COVID-19. The study sequenced cultured CD4+ T cell DNA using the Oncomine TCR Beta short-read assay. TCRdb re-called the PCR reads through MiXCR, storing one row per CDR3 protein. This sample has about 26,000 distinct CDR3 sequences, with more than 35% found just once. Time point reported: late sampling 161 to 241 days after vaccination in a few convalescent patients. The treatment: approximately 9-day PBMC culture with coronavirus spike peptide pools or control peptides (ViraFEST assay). These receptors lack a known antigen. The specimen was CD4+ T cells from blood, cultured in vitro, collected about 7 months after SARS-CoV-2 vaccination. The receptors here all came from a human donor who had recovered from COVID-19.

This clonotype was seen only a few times. The chain is built from TRBV20-1 and TRBJ2-5; 7 nucleotides line up with TRBD1. This CDR3 comprises 15 residues. The V gene's germline CDR1 is DFQATT and CDR2 SNEGSKA (reference sequence). J gave up 4 bases and V 4 bases, and 12 bases lay outside the gene matches. The CDR3 is CSAIGALQGRETQYF. DNA for the CDR3: TGCAGTGCTATAGGGGCCCTACAGGGGAGAGAGACCCAGTACTTC.

The chain uses TRBV6-5 and TRBJ2-3, with D possibly matching TRBD1 (6 bases). The germline V and J ends were trimmed by 6 bases and 2 bases, with 15 bases remaining between them. Germline V gene lookup returns CDR1 MNHEY and CDR2 SVGAGI. The CDR3 runs to 15 residues. DNA for the CDR3: TGTGCCAGCAGCTACAGGGCTATCCACACAGATACGCAGTATTTT. It specifies CASSYRAIHTDTQYF.

The genes are TRBV5-1 and TRBJ2-5; D perhaps matches TRBD2 (5 bases). V gave up 0 bases and J gave up 1 base, with 10 bases separating them. Germline CDR1 SGHRS, CDR2 YFSETQ. This CDR3 is 15 amino acids long. CDR3 sequence reads: CASSLGHGGQETQYF. In nucleotides, the CDR3 is TGCGCCAGCAGCTTGGGTCACGGAGGCCAAGAGACCCAGTACTTC.

The chain recombines TRBV7-2 with TRBJ2-7; D is undetermined. The V gene lost 1 base and the J gene lost 3 bases, with 10 bases spanning the gap. CDR3 length: 14 amino acids. The germline CDR1 and CDR2 sequences are SGHTA and FQGNSA. The CDR3 bases are TGTGCCAGCAGCTTAGACCGAAGATTCTACGAGCAGTACTTC. It is translated as CASSLDRRFYEQYF.

The V gene is TRBV12-3 or TRBV12-4, the J gene TRBJ2-5, with unresolved D. V lost 3 bases and J 4 bases, leaving 12 bases between the germline ends. There are 14 residues in the CDR3. In DNA, the CDR3 is TGTGCCAGCAGTTTCGACTCCTCAGGAGAGACCCAGTACTTC. This translates into CASSFDSSGETQYF.

This clonotype has a handful of counts. J is TRBJ2-7 and V is TRBV20-1; the D gene is possibly TRBD1 (6 bases). CDR1 is DFQATT, CDR2 SNEGSKA, per germline (reference sequence). The V gene lost 4 bases and the J gene lost 0 bases, with 13 bases spanning the gap. This CDR3 region has 14 residues. CDR3 nucleotides: TGCAGTGCTACTCTTACAGGGTTCTCCTACGAGCAGTACTTC. This codes for CSATLTGFSYEQYF.

The genes are TRBV7-2 and TRBJ2-1, with 10 bases identical to TRBD2. The germline V gene encodes CDR1 SGHTA and CDR2 FQGNSA. V was clipped by 1 base and J by 10 bases; unmatched bases: 4. The CDR3 sequence is 14 residues long. CDR3 nucleotides: TGTGCCAGCAGCTTAGGGCTAGCGGGAGACGAGCAGTTCTTC. This sequence encodes CASSLGLAGDEQFF.

The chain couples TRBV28 to TRBJ1-2, with a possible D match to TRBD1 (6 bases). The ends were cut back, 7 bases at V and 8 bases at J, with 20 bases in the middle. This CDR3 is 14 amino acids long. Germline CDR1 MDHEN, CDR2 SYDVKM. The DNA for the CDR3 is TGTGCCAGCACCTCTACTCCAGGGGCTAGGGGCTACACCTTC. Its translation is CASTSTPGARGYTF.

In regard to this clonotype: Germline is not matched at one junction end, which may reflect a read error. The rearrangement links TRBV28 to TRBJ1-5; D unresolved. Germline assignment: CDR1 MDHEN and CDR2 SYDVKM. The CDR3 consists of 14 residues. The CDR3 bases are TGTGCCAGCAGTTTATCCCGGCAACATCAGCCCCAGCGTTTT. Translating gives CASSLSRQHQPQRF. The whole variable domain, remainder taken from reference TRBV28 and TRBJ1-5, is DVKVTQSSRYLVKRTGEKVFLECVQDMDHENMFWYRQDPGLGLRLIYFSYDVKMKEKGDIPEGYSVSREKKERFSLILESASTNQTSMYLCASSLSRQHQPQRFGDGTRLSIL.

The rearrangement joins TRBV6-1 to TRBJ1-1; D ambiguous. CDR1 MNHNS and CDR2 SASEGT come from the germline V gene. The CDR3 has 13 residues. With 6 bases removed from V and 10 bases from J, the gap between germline ends came to 18 bases. The CDR3 region is CASRRHPLFGAFF. The CDR3 nucleotides read TGTGCCAGCAGAAGACATCCCCTTTTTGGAGCTTTCTTT.

The V call is TRBV20-1, the J call TRBJ2-1, with 7 bases lining up with TRBD2. CDR1 and CDR2 (germline): DFQATT, SNEGSKA (reference sequence). The CDR3 has 14 residues. With 5 bases clipped from V and 9 bases from J, the junction kept 13 bases outside the gene matches. CDR3 residues: CSAWERTSSGEQFF. DNA for the CDR3: TGCAGTGCTTGGGAGCGGACTAGTTCGGGTGAGCAGTTCTTC.

The V call is TRBV20-1, the J call TRBJ2-5; 7 bases are a match to TRBD1. CDR1 DFQATT and CDR2 SNEGSKA come from the germline V gene (reference sequence). This CDR3 is built from 13 residues. Germline trimming cut 2 bases from V and 5 bases from J; bases unmatched to any gene: 5. The CDR3 spells CSARRSRGETQYF. As DNA, the CDR3 is TGCAGTGCTAGACGCTCCAGGGGGGAGACCCAGTACTTC.

CDR3: CATWRGNTEAFF. The CDR3 region has the DNA TGTGCCACCTGGCGGGGGAACACTGAAGCTTTCTTT. The chain employs TRBV10-3 and TRBJ1-1; D gene ambiguous. The V gene's germline CDR1 is ENHRY and CDR2 SYGVKD. The CDR3 consists of 12 residues. The V end was cut by 10 bases, the J end by 1 base, with 10 bases between.

The chain carries TRBV6-1 and TRBJ1-5; no reliable D call. The V end lost 10 bases, the J end lost 0 bases, and 16 bases lay between the germline ends. CDR1 and CDR2 from the germline V gene are MNHNS and SASEGT. This CDR3 has 15 residues. The CDR3 is CATSGRKDSNQPQHF. CDR3 bases: TGTGCCACCTCGGGCCGGAAGGATAGCAATCAGCCCCAGCATTTT.

This clonotype occurred a few times. The gene calls are TRBV28 and TRBJ2-7, with unresolved D. The CDR3 runs to 13 residues. Germline-derived CDR1 and CDR2 are MDHEN and SYDVKM. V dropped 9 bases and J dropped 4 bases, with 16 bases sitting between them. CDR3 protein: CASGLRPVYEQYF. Written as DNA, the CDR3 is TGTGCCAGTGGGTTGAGGCCTGTGTACGAGCAGTACTTC.